What follows describes a single T cell receptor beta chain. The PCR used 60 Vbeta and 13 Jbeta primers. Profiling relied on immunoSEQ multiplex PCR, and the TCRdb table lists in-frame clones only, not all of them. The sample includes roughly 140,000 clones, 60% to 85% of them seen just once. CDR1 MRHNA and CDR2 SNTAGT come from the germline V gene. This CDR3 comprises 15 residues. The V end was cut by 2 bases, the J end by 2 bases, with 12 bases between. The record originates from a study of cytomegalovirus exposure and HLA in healthy donors. Sequencing was carried out using PBMCs. The TCR sequence derives from a middle-aged man in good health and CMV-seropositive. The V and J genes are TRBV6-4 and TRBJ1-2; no firm D call. CDR3: CASSDPTTRNYGYTF. The CDR3, as DNA: TGTGCCAGCAGTGACCCAACGACAAGGAACTATGGCTACACCTTC.